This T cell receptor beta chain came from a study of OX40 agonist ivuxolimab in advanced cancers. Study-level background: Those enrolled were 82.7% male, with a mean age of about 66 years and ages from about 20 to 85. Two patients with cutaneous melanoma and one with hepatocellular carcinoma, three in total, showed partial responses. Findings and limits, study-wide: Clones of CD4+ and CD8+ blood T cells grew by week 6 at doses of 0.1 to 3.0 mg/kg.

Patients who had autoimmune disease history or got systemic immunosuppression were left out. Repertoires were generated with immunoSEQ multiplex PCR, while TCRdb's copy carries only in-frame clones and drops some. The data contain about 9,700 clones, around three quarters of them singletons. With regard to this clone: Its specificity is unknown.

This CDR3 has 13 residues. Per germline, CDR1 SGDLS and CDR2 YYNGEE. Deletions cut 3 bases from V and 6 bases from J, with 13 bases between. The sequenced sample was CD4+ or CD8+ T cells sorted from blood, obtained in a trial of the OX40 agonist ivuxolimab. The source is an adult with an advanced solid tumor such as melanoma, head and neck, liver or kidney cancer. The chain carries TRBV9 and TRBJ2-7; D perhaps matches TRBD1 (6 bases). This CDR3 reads CASSAGQLSEQYF. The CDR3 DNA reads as TGTGCCAGCAGCGCCGGACAGCTTAGCGAGCAGTACTTC. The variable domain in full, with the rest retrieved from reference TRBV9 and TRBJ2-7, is DSGVTQTPKHLITATGQRVTLRCSPRSGDLSVYWYQQSLDQGLQFLIQYYNGEERAKGNILERFSAQQFPDLHSELNLSSLELGDSALYFCASSAGQLSEQYFGPGTRLTVT.